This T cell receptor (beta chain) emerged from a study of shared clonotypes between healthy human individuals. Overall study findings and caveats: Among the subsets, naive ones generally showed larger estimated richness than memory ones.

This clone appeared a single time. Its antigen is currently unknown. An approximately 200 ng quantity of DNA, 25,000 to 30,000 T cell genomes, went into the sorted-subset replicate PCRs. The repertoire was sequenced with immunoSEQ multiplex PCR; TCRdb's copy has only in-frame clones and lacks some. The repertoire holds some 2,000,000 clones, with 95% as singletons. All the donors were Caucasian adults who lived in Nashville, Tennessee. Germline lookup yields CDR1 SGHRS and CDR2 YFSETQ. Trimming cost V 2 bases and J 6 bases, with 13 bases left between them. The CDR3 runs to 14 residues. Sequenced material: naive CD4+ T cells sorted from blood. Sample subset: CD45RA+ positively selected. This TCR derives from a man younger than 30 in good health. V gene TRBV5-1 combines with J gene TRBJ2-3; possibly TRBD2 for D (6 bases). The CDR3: CASSLGGRGDTQYF. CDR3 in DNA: TGCGCCAGCAGCTTAGGAGGGAGAGGGGATACGCAGTATTTT.